This is a list of T cell receptor beta chains from one sample in a study of cytomegalovirus exposure and HLA in healthy donors. Measured with immunoSEQ multiplex PCR; TCRdb has only the in-frame clones, and not every one. Seen here are 75,000 to 100,000 clones, around 77% observed once, and the top ten hold around 20%. What was sequenced was PBMCs. Receptors originate from a woman aged 55 to 70 in good health and CMV-seropositive. Each CDR3 is given with its conserved first and last residue. A D gene is named only where the DNA matches it firmly. A row's size may be missing; if present it is once, few, many or a size class.

d_gene: TRBD1
j_gene: TRBJ2-7
abundance: .
v_gene: TRBV2
CDR3nt: TGTGCCAGCAGGGGGGGACAGGTATACGAGCAGTACTTC
CDR3aa: CASRGGQVYEQYF

d_gene: TRBD1
j_gene: TRBJ1-5
abundance: .
v_gene: TRBV6-6
CDR3nt: TGTGCCAGCAGCCCGACAGGGTTTAGCAATCAGCCCCAGCATTTT
CDR3aa: CASSPTGFSNQPQHF

d_gene: .
j_gene: TRBJ1-3
abundance: .
v_gene: TRBV10-3
CDR3nt: TGTGCCATCAAAAGGGACGGAGGACAGAGCTCTGGAAACACCATATATTTT
CDR3aa: CAIKRDGGQSSGNTIYF

d_gene: .
j_gene: TRBJ2-2
abundance: .
v_gene: TRBV6-5
CDR3nt: TGTGCCAGCAGAACACAGGGAAACACCGGGGAGCTGTTTTTT
CDR3aa: CASRTQGNTGELFF

d_gene: TRBD1
j_gene: TRBJ1-3
abundance: .
v_gene: TRBV6-5
CDR3nt: TGTGCCAGCAGTTACCCAGGGACAGGGTCTGGAAACACCATATATTTT
CDR3aa: CASSYPGTGSGNTIYF

d_gene: TRBD2
j_gene: TRBJ2-7
abundance: .
v_gene: TRBV19
CDR3nt: TGTGCCAGTAGTACTAGCGGTCCTCCCTACGAGCAGTACTTC
CDR3aa: CASSTSGPPYEQYF

d_gene: TRBD2
j_gene: TRBJ2-7
abundance: .
v_gene: TRBV7-9
CDR3nt: TGTGCCAGCAGCCCCTGGCTAGCGGGAAACGAGCAGTACTTC
CDR3aa: CASSPWLAGNEQYF

d_gene: .
j_gene: TRBJ1-5
abundance: few
v_gene: TRBV28
CDR3nt: TGTGCCAGCCGGACGGGAGAGTGGAATCAGCCCCAGCATTTT
CDR3aa: CASRTGEWNQPQHF

d_gene: .
j_gene: TRBJ2-7
abundance: few
v_gene: TRBV18
CDR3nt: TGTGCCAGCTCACCCCGGTCGATTTCCTCCTACGAGCAGTACTTC
CDR3aa: CASSPRSISSYEQYF

d_gene: TRBD2
j_gene: TRBJ2-1
abundance: .
v_gene: TRBV27
CDR3nt: TGTGCCAGCAGTTTCGGACTAGCGGGGGCCTTAGGCGGTGAGCAGTTCTTC
CDR3aa: CASSFGLAGALGGEQFF

d_gene: TRBD2
j_gene: TRBJ2-7
abundance: .
v_gene: TRBV2
CDR3nt: TGTGCCAGCACAAAGCGGGAGAACGACGAGCAGTACTTC
CDR3aa: CASTKRENDEQYF

d_gene: TRBD1
j_gene: TRBJ2-1
abundance: once
v_gene: TRBV6-5
CDR3nt: TGTGCCAGCAGTTCGGGCTCCCCGGGACAGGGGTATGAGCAGTTCTTC
CDR3aa: CASSSGSPGQGYEQFF

d_gene: .
j_gene: TRBJ1-5
abundance: few
v_gene: TRBV10-3
CDR3nt: TGTGCCATCAGTGAATCAGGGGGCAATCAGCCCCAGCATTTT
CDR3aa: CAISESGGNQPQHF

d_gene: .
j_gene: TRBJ2-1
abundance: .
v_gene: TRBV28
CDR3nt: TGTGCCAGCAGCACCAGCGTCTACAATGAGCAGTTCTTC
CDR3aa: CASSTSVYNEQFF

d_gene: .
j_gene: TRBJ2-5
abundance: .
v_gene: TRBV5-1
CDR3nt: TGCGCCACCTCAGTCGGGGGAGTAGAGACCCAGTACTTC
CDR3aa: CATSVGGVETQYF

d_gene: .
j_gene: TRBJ1-6
abundance: .
v_gene: TRBV4-1
CDR3nt: TGCGCCAGTGGCCGGGACATCGTCGATAATTCACCCCTCCACTTT
CDR3aa: CASGRDIVDNSPLHF

d_gene: .
j_gene: TRBJ2-7
abundance: .
v_gene: TRBV5-1
CDR3nt: TGCGCCAGCAGCTTGGAACTTAACTACGAGCAGTACTTC
CDR3aa: CASSLELNYEQYF

d_gene: TRBD1
j_gene: TRBJ1-1
abundance: .
v_gene: TRBV2
CDR3nt: TGTGCCAGCAGTTTCGACAGGGCGAACACTGAAGCTTTCTTT
CDR3aa: CASSFDRANTEAFF

d_gene: TRBD2
j_gene: TRBJ2-2
abundance: few
v_gene: TRBV10-3
CDR3nt: TGTGCCATCAGTCCCAGCGGGGTAAACACCGGGGAGCTGTTTTTT
CDR3aa: CAISPSGVNTGELFF

d_gene: TRBD1
j_gene: TRBJ1-2
abundance: .
v_gene: TRBV5-1
CDR3nt: TGCGCCAGCAGCGGACAGGGGGCCGATGGCTACACCTTC
CDR3aa: CASSGQGADGYTF

d_gene: .
j_gene: TRBJ2-7
abundance: .
v_gene: TRBV27
CDR3nt: TGTGCCAGCAGTCCCCACTTTCGGACGTACAGGGAATACGAGCAGTACTTC
CDR3aa: CASSPHFRTYREYEQYF

d_gene: TRBD1
j_gene: TRBJ1-1
abundance: .
v_gene: TRBV4-1
CDR3nt: TGCGCCAGCAGCCAATCCTTAGACAGGGGGCGAACTGAAGCTTTCTTT
CDR3aa: CASSQSLDRGRTEAFF

d_gene: TRBD1
j_gene: TRBJ2-7
abundance: .
v_gene: TRBV19
CDR3nt: TGTGCCAGTAGTGTAACAGGGGGGCCCTACGAGCAGTACTTC
CDR3aa: CASSVTGGPYEQYF

d_gene: .
j_gene: TRBJ2-3
abundance: .
v_gene: TRBV5-1
CDR3nt: TGCGCCAGCAGCTTGGACACGGGTCCAGATACGCAGTATTTT
CDR3aa: CASSLDTGPDTQYF

d_gene: TRBD2
j_gene: TRBJ2-4
abundance: .
v_gene: TRBV6-1
CDR3nt: TGTGCCAGCACCGGGACCCCCGGGGGGAAAAACATTCAGTACTTC
CDR3aa: CASTGTPGGKNIQYF

d_gene: .
j_gene: TRBJ2-2
abundance: .
v_gene: TRBV9
CDR3nt: TGTGCCAGCAGCGTACAAGGGGCGAGCACCGGGGAGCTGTTTTTT
CDR3aa: CASSVQGASTGELFF

d_gene: .
j_gene: TRBJ1-1
abundance: once
v_gene: TRBV27
CDR3nt: TGTGCCAGCAGTTTAGAAGGTCGGGGTACTGAAGCTTTCTTT
CDR3aa: CASSLEGRGTEAFF

d_gene: .
j_gene: TRBJ2-3
abundance: .
v_gene: TRBV29-1
CDR3nt: TGCAGCGTAGCTCCGGGACTCTCCCGCACAGATACGCAGTATTTT
CDR3aa: CSVAPGLSRTDTQYF

d_gene: TRBD1
j_gene: TRBJ2-2
abundance: .
v_gene: TRBV5-4
CDR3nt: TGTGCCAGCAGCACGGGAACAGGGGTGGACACCGGGGAGCTGTTTTTT
CDR3aa: CASSTGTGVDTGELFF

d_gene: .
j_gene: TRBJ2-3
abundance: .
v_gene: TRBV7-3
CDR3nt: TGTGCCAGCAGCCAAAGGGACAACACAGATACGCAGTATTTT
CDR3aa: CASSQRDNTDTQYF

d_gene: TRBD2
j_gene: TRBJ2-7
abundance: .
v_gene: TRBV10-2
CDR3nt: TGCGCCAGCAGGAGGGGACTAGCTGAGTCCTACGAGCAGTACTTC
CDR3aa: CASRRGLAESYEQYF

d_gene: TRBD2
j_gene: TRBJ2-2
abundance: .
v_gene: TRBV2
CDR3nt: TGTGCCAGCAGATACGGACTAGCGGGAGTATCCGGGGAGCTGTTTTTT
CDR3aa: CASRYGLAGVSGELFF

d_gene: .
j_gene: TRBJ1-3
abundance: .
v_gene: TRBV30
CDR3nt: TGTGCCTGGAGTGTACAGAAGGGAAACACCATATATTTT
CDR3aa: CAWSVQKGNTIYF

d_gene: TRBD2
j_gene: TRBJ2-2
abundance: once
v_gene: TRBV9
CDR3nt: TGTGCCAGCAGCCTTAGCGGGAGGGCCCTCGGCACCGGGGAGCTGTTTTTT
CDR3aa: CASSLSGRALGTGELFF

d_gene: TRBD1
j_gene: TRBJ2-7
abundance: .
v_gene: TRBV6-6
CDR3nt: TGTGCCAGCAGGCAAAACTTAGGACAGGGGTACGAGCAGTACTTC
CDR3aa: CASRQNLGQGYEQYF

d_gene: .
j_gene: TRBJ2-7
abundance: .
v_gene: TRBV19
CDR3nt: TGTGCCAGTAGGGGGAGGACGGATACCTACGAGCAGTACTTC
CDR3aa: CASRGRTDTYEQYF

d_gene: .
j_gene: TRBJ2-7
abundance: .
v_gene: TRBV27
CDR3nt: TGTGCCAGCAGTTTACAGGGTCAGACCTACGAGCAGTACTTC
CDR3aa: CASSLQGQTYEQYF

d_gene: TRBD2
j_gene: TRBJ2-3
abundance: .
v_gene: TRBV9
CDR3nt: TGTGCCAGCAGCGTAGCTTCGGTAGCGGGAGTTAGCACAGATACGCAGTATTTT
CDR3aa: CASSVASVAGVSTDTQYF

d_gene: .
j_gene: TRBJ2-1
abundance: .
v_gene: TRBV12-5
CDR3nt: TGTGCTAGTGGTTCCAGGGGCGATTTAGCCTACAATGAGCAGTTCTTC
CDR3aa: CASGSRGDLAYNEQFF

d_gene: .
j_gene: TRBJ2-1
abundance: .
v_gene: TRBV4-2
CDR3nt: TGTGCCAGCAGCCAAGATTTGTCTAGCGAGTACAATGAGCAGTTCTTC
CDR3aa: CASSQDLSSEYNEQFF

d_gene: TRBD2
j_gene: TRBJ2-3
abundance: .
v_gene: TRBV5-1
CDR3nt: TGCGCCAGCAGCTTGGCTAGCGGGAGAATCACAGATACGCAGTATTTT
CDR3aa: CASSLASGRITDTQYF

d_gene: .
j_gene: TRBJ1-1
abundance: once
v_gene: TRBV18
CDR3nt: TGTGCCAGCTCCCGCGGGGGAAACACTGAAGCTTTCTTT
CDR3aa: CASSRGGNTEAFF

d_gene: TRBD1
j_gene: TRBJ1-1
abundance: .
v_gene: TRBV2
CDR3nt: TGTGCAAGAGGGACAGGGGAGAACACTGAAGCTTTCTTT
CDR3aa: CARGTGENTEAFF

d_gene: .
j_gene: TRBJ1-3
abundance: .
v_gene: TRBV15
CDR3nt: TGTGCCACCGGGTTGGAGTCTGGAAACACCATATATTTT
CDR3aa: CATGLESGNTIYF

d_gene: .
j_gene: TRBJ2-4
abundance: .
v_gene: TRBV5-8
CDR3nt: TGTGCCAGCAGCTTGGGGGAGCGTATAGCCAAAAACATTCAGTACTTC
CDR3aa: CASSLGERIAKNIQYF

d_gene: TRBD2
j_gene: TRBJ2-5
abundance: .
v_gene: TRBV28
CDR3nt: TGTGCCAGCGCACTAGCGGGTTTCCAAGAGACCCAGTACTTC
CDR3aa: CASALAGFQETQYF

d_gene: .
j_gene: TRBJ2-7
abundance: .
v_gene: TRBV5-4
CDR3nt: TGTGCCAGCAGCCCCCGCGGGGACCTCTACGAGCAGTACTTC
CDR3aa: CASSPRGDLYEQYF

d_gene: TRBD1
j_gene: TRBJ1-2
abundance: .
v_gene: TRBV29-1
CDR3nt: TGCAGCGTTGATCTTCGCGACAGGGGAGAGGGCTACACCTTC
CDR3aa: CSVDLRDRGEGYTF